What follows is one T cell receptor beta chain and its context. The antigen it recognizes is unknown. No clone much larger than this one lies a single base away; base qualities are absent. The CDR3 numbers 12 residues from cysteine through phenylalanine. Of the read, only the CDR3 DNA is kept; its 36 bases are in frame from base 1. The receptor library was made with the immunoSEQ multiplex PCR assay. The authors' pipeline ran thus. A statistical classification framework was built to diagnose cytomegalovirus status from the catalog of TCR beta chain sequences. The immuneACCESS repertoire file appears here via TCRdb, limited to in-frame rearrangements. These files lack a portion of the clones; in checked studies, under half of the deficit traces to unresolved V genes, and the cause of the others is not known. The DNA was the basis for D and trimming; V, J and clone size are from that table. In all, the sample holds around 60,000 clones, and around 95% of those were seen once. 4.4% of the sample lies in the top ten.

This specimen belongs to a study of cytomegalovirus exposure and HLA in healthy donors (dated by TCRdb to 2016 to 2017). General notes on the study: The 666 repertoires of the first cohort and the 120 or so validation repertoires were produced on the same platform, according to a later analysis. The study aimed to test whether signatures of past pathogen exposure could be identified by cataloging public T cell receptors. A separate validation cohort of roughly 120 different subjects was used in addition to the 666-subject first cohort. High-throughput TCR immunosequencing, statistical association of individual TCRs with disease status, and machine learning were combined to predict cytomegalovirus infection status.

Results and caveats for the whole study, not just this receptor: The study gave a list of some 150 TCR beta chains associated with cytomegalovirus. The classifier was reported to diagnose cytomegalovirus status with high specificity and sensitivity in both the original and validation cohorts. A later analysis found that TCRs clustered in the first cohort also tended to co-occur in the roughly 120 validation repertoires, with 90% to 95% of cluster scores above 0. The authors suggested that the approach could potentially be generalized to other disease states and immunological phenotypes. A few of the identified cytomegalovirus-associated TCR beta chains were confirmed in vitro to be specific for cytomegalovirus antigens. Most TCR sequences were seen in very few donors, while some public TCRs were found in many individuals. All 120 or so repertoires were used to score co-occurrence in the validation cohort in a later analysis, because that analysis had no HLA typing for the cohort.

The donors belonged to the validation cohort of over a hundred subjects, which was separate from the roughly 680-subject first cohort. The sequence was obtained from a young man in good health and CMV-seropositive. The sequenced material came from PBMCs. The V and J segments used are TRBV21-1 and TRBJ1-2; the D segment call TRBD1 is taken from the table without a DNA check. TRBV21-1 is a pseudogene locus. This receptor has the CDR3 CASSSRQAGYTF. The nucleotides read TGTGCCAGCAGTTCTCGGCAGGCAGGCTACACCTTC.